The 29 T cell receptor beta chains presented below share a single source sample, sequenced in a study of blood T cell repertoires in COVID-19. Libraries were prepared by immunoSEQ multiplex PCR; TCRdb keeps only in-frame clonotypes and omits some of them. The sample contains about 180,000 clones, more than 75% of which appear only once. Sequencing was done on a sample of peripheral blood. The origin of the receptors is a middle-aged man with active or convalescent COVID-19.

The CDR3 region is CASSLTLVTNTGELFF. CDR3 DNA: TGCGCCAGCAGCTTGACCCTAGTGACGAACACCGGGGAGCTGTTTTTT. The chain joins TRBV5-1 to TRBJ2-2; D unresolved. Germline CDR1 is SGHRS and CDR2 is YFSETQ. Trimming left V 1 base short and J 0 bases short, with 10 bases between. This CDR3 has 16 residues.

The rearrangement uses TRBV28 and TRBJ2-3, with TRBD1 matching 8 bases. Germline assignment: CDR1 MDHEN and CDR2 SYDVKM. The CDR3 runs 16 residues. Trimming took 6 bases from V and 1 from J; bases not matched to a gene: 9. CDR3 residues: CASRDPTGAGTDTQYF. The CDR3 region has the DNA TGTGCCAGCAGGGACCCGACAGGGGCCGGCACAGATACGCAGTATTTT.

Here the CDR3 reads CASSERQGYQPQHF. The CDR3 coding sequence is TGTGCCAGCAGTGAGAGGCAGGGGTATCAGCCCCAGCATTTT. The chain has TRBV2 and TRBJ1-5; a weak D match, TRBD1 (6 bases). CDR1 and CDR2 from the germline V gene are SNHLY and FYNNEI. Trimming shortened V by 3 bases and J by 5 bases, and 11 bases separated the two germline ends. The CDR3 is 14 amino acids.

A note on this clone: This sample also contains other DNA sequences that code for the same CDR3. The DNA for the CDR3 is TGTGCCAGCACGCAGGGGCGGTTGAACACTGAAGCTTTCTTT. Translated, it gives CASTQGRLNTEAFF. The rearrangement joins TRBV6-5 to TRBJ1-1, with D possibly TRBD1 on 6 matching bases. The CDR3 is 14 amino acids. Deletions cut 7 bases from V and 0 bases from J, with 12 bases between. Per the germline V gene, CDR1 is MNHEY and CDR2 is SVGAGI.

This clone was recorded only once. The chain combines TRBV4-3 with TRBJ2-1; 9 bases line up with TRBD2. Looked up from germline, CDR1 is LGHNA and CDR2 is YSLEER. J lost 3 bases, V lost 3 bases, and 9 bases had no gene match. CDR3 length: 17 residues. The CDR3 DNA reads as TGCGCCAGCAGCCATGATACGACTAGCGGCATCTACAATGAGCAGTTCTTC. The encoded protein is CASSHDTTSGIYNEQFF.

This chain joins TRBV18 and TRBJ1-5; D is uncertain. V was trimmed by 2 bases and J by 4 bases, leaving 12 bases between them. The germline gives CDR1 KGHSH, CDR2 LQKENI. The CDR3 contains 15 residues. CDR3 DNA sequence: TGTGCCAGCTCACCATCCAAAGGCGGTAATCAGCCCCAGCATTTT. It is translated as CASSPSKGGNQPQHF.

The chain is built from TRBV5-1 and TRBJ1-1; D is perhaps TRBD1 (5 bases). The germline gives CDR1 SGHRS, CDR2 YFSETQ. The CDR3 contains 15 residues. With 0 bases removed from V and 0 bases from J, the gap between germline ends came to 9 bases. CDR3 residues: CASSLAQGMNTEAFF. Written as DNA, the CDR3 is TGCGCCAGCAGCTTGGCGCAGGGAATGAACACTGAAGCTTTCTTT. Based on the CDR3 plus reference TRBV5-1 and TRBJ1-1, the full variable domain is KAGVTQTPRYLIKTRGQQVTLSCSPISGHRSVSWYQQTPGQGLQFLFEYFSETQRNKGNFPGRFSGRQFSNSRSEMNVSTLELGDSALYLCASSLAQGMNTEAFFGQGTRLTVV.

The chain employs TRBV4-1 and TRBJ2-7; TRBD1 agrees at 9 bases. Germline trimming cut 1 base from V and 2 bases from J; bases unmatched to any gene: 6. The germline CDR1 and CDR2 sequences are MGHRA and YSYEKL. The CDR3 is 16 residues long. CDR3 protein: CASSQASGTGTYEQYF. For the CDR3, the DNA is TGCGCCAGCAGCCAAGCCTCCGGGACAGGGACCTACGAGCAGTACTTC.

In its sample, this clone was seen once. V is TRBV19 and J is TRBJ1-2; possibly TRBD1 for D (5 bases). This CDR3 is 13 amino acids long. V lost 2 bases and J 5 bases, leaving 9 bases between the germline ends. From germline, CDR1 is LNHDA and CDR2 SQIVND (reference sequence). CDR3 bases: TGTGCCAGTAGTATAACGGACACATATGGCTACACCTTC. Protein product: CASSITDTYGYTF.

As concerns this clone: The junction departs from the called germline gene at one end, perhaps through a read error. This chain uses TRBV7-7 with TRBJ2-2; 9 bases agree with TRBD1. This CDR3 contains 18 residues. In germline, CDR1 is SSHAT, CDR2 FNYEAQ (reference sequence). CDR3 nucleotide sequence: TGTGCTAGCAGCTTATACCCTCCGGGGACAGGGAAAACCGGGGAGCTGTTTTTT. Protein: CASSLYPPGTGKTGELFF.

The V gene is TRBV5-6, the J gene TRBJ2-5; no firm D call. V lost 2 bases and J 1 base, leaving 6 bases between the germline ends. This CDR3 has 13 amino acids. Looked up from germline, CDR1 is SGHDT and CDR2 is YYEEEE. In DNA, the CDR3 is TGTGCCAGCAGCTTAAGCATCCAAGAGACCCAGTACTTC. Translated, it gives CASSLSIQETQYF.

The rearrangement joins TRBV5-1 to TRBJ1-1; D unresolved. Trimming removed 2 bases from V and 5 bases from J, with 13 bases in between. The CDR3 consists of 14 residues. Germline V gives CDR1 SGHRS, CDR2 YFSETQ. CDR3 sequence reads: CASSFGGAGTEAFF. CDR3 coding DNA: TGCGCCAGCAGCTTTGGTGGAGCGGGGACTGAAGCTTTCTTT.

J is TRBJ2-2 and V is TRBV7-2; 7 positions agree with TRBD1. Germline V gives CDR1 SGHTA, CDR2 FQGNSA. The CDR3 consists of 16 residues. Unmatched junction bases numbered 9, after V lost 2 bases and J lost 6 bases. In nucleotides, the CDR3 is TGTGCCAGCAGCTTATTAGCGACAGGGCCTGCCGGGGAGCTGTTTTTT. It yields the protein CASSLLATGPAGELFF.

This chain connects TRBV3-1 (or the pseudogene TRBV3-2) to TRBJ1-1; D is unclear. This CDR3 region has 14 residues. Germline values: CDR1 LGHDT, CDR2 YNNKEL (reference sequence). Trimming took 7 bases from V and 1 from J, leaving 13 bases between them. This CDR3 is CASTLCTGNTEAFF. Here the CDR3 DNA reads TGTGCCAGCACCCTCTGTACGGGGAACACTGAAGCTTTCTTT.

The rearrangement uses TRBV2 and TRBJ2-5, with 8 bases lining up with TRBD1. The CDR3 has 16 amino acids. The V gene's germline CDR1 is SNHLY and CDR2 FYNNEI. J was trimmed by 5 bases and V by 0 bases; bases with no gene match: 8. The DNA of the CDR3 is TGTGCCAGCAGTGAAGCGGCCCAGGGGGCGCGGGAGACCCAGTACTTC. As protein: CASSEAAQGARETQYF. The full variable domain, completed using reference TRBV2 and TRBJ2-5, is EPEVTQTPSHQVTQMGQEVILRCVPISNHLYFYWYRQILGQKVEFLVSFYNNEISEKSEIFDDQFSVERPDGSNFTLKIRSTKLEDSAMYFCASSEAAQGARETQYFGPGTRLLVL.

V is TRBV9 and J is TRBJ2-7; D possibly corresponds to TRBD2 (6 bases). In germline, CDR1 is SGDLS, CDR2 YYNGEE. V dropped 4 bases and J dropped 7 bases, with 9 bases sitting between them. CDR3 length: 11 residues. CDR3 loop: CASSYGGEQYF. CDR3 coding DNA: TGTGCCAGCAGCTACGGGGGAGAGCAGTACTTC.

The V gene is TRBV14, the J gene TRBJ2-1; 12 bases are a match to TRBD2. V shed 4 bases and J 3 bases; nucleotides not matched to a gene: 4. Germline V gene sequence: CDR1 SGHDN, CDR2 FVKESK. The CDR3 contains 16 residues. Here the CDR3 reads CASSPRLAGVYNEQFF. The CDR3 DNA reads TGTGCCAGCAGCCCCCGACTAGCGGGGGTCTACAATGAGCAGTTCTTC.

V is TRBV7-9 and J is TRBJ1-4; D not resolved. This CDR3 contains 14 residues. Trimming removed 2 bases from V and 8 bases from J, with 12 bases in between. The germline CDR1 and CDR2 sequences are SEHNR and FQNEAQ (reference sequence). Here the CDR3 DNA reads TGTGCCAGCAGCTTAAACCCAGGTGCGGAAAAACTGTTTTTT. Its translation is CASSLNPGAEKLFF.

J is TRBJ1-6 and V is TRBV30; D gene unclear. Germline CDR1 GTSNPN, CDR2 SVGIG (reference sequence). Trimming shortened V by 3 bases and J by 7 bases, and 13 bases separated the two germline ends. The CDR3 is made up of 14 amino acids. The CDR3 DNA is TGTGCCTGGAGACTTCGGCCGGGGAATTCACCCCTCCACTTT. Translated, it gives CAWRLRPGNSPLHF. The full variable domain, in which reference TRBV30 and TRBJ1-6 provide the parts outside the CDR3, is SQTIHQWPATLVQPVGSPLSLECTVEGTSNPNLYWYRQAAGRGLQLLFYSVGIGQISSEVPQNLSASRPQDRQFILSSKKLLLSDSGFYLCAWRLRPGNSPLHFGNGTRLTVT.

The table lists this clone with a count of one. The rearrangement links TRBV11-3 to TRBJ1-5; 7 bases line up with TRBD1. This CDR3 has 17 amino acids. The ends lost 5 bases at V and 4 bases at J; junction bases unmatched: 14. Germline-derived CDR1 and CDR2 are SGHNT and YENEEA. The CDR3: CASSQGGRSRGNQPQHF. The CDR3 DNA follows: TGTGCCAGCAGCCAGGGGGGCAGGAGCAGGGGAAATCAGCCCCAGCATTTT.

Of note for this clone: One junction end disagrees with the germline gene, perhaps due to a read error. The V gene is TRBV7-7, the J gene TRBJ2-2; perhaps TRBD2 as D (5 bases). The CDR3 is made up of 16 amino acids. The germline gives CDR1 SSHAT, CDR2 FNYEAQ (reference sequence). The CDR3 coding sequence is TGTGCTAGCAGCTCCGGGCGGCGGGTGCACACCGGGGAGCTGTTTTTT. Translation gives CASSSGRRVHTGELFF. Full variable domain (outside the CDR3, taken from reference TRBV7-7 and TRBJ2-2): GAGVSQSPRYKVTKRGQDVTLRCDPISSHATLYWYQQALGQGPEFLTYFNYEAQPDKSGLPSDRFSAERPEGSISTLTIQRTEQRDSAMYRCASSSGRRVHTGELFFGEGSRLTVL.

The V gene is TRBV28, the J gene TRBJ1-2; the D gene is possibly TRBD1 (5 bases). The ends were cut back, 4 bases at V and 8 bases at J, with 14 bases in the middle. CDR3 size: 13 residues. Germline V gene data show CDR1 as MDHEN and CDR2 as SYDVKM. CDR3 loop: CASSSGVSSGYTF. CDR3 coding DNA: TGTGCCAGCAGTTCGGGGGTGTCTTCGGGCTACACCTTC.

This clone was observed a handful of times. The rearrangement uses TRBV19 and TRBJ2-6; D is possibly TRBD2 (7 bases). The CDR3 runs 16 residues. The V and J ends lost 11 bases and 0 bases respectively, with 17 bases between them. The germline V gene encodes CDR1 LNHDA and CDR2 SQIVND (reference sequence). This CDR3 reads CAALGGPSSGANVLTF. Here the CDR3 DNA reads TGTGCCGCCTTGGGGGGGCCTAGCTCTGGGGCCAACGTCCTGACTTTC. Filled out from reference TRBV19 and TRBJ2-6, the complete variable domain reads DGGITQSPKYLFRKEGQNVTLSCEQNLNHDAMYWYRQDPGQGLRLIYYSQIVNDFQKGDIAEGYSVSREKKESFPLTVTSAQKNPTAFYLCAALGGPSSGANVLTFGAGSRLTVL.

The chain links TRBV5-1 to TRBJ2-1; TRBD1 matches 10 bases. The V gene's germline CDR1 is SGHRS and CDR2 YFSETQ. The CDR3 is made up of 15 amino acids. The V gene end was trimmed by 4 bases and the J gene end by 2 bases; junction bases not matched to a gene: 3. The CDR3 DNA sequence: TGCGCCAGCAGCCGGGACAGGGGAACCTACAATGAGCAGTTCTTC. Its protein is CASSRDRGTYNEQFF.

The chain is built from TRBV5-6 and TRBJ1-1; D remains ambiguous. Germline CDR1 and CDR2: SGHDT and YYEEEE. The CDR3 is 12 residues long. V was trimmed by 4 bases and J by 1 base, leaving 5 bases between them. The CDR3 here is CASSLPNTEAFF. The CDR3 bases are TGTGCCAGCAGCCTCCCGAACACTGAAGCTTTCTTT.

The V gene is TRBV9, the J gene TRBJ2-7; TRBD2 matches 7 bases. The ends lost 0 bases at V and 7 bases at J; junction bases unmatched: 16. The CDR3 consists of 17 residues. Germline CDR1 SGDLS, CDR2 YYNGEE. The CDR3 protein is CASSVGRAGPAGEEQYF. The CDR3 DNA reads TGTGCCAGCAGCGTAGGTCGGGCGGGGCCGGCGGGGGAGGAGCAGTACTTC.

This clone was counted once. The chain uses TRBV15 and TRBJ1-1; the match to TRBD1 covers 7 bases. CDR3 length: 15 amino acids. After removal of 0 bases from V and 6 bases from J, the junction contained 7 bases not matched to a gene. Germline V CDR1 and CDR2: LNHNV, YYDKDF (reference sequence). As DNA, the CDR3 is TGTGCCACCAGCAGAGATCTGAAGGGGGCCGCTGAAGCTTTCTTT. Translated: CATSRDLKGAAEAFF.

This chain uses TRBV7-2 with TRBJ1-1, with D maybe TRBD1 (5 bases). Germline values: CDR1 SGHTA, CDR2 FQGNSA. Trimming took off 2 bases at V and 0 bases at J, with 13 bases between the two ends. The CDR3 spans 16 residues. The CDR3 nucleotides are TGTGCCAGCAGCTTATCTGGGGCAGGAGTGAACACTGAAGCTTTCTTT. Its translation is CASSLSGAGVNTEAFF.

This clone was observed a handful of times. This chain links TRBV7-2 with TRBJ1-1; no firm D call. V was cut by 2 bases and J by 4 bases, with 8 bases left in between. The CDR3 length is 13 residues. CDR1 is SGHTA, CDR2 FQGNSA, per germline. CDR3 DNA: TGTGCCAGCAGCTTATGGGGAGGCACTGAAGCTTTCTTT. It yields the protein CASSLWGGTEAFF. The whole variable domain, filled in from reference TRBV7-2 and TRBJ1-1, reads GAGVSQSPSNKVTEKGKDVELRCDPISGHTALYWYRQSLGQGLEFLIYFQGNSAPDKSGLPSDRFSAERTGGSVSTLTIQRTQQEDSAVYLCASSLWGGTEAFFGQGTRLTVV.